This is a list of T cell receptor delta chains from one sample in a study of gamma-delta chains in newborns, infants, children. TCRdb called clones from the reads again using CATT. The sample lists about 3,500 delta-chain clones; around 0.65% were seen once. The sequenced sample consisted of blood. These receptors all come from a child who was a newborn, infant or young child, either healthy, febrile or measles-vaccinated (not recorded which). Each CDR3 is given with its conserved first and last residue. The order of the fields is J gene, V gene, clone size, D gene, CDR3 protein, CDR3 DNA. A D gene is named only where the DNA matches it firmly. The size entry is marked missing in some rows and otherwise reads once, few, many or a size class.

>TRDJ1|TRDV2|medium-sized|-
CACDTVLTPAGTTDKLIF
TGTGCCTGTGACACCGTTCTGACACCGGCTGGAACGACCGATAAACTCATCTTT
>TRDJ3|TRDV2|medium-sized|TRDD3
CACDTGWGSSSWDTRQMFF
TGTGCCTGTGACACCGGATGGGGGAGTAGCTCCTGGGACACCCGACAGATGTTTTTC
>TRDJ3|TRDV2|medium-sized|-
CACESVSSWDTRQMFF
TGTGCCTGTGAAAGCGTGAGCTCCTGGGACACCCGACAGATGTTTTTC
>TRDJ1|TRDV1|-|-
CALGELLSLYTDKLIF
TGTGCTCTTGGGGAACTTTTGTCTCTGTACACCGATAAACTCATCTTT
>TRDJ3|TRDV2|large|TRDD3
CACDTAGLGDNWDTRQMFF
TGTGCCTGTGACACCGCCGGACTGGGGGATAACTGGGACACCCGACAGATGTTTTTC
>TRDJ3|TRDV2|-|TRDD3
CACDTLGDTWDTRQMFF
TGTGCCTGTGACACACTGGGGGATACCTGGGACACCCGACAGATGTTTTTC
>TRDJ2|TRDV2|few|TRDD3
CACDTVLGETIALTAQLFF
TGTGCCTGTGACACGGTACTGGGGGAAACGATTGCTTTGACAGCACAACTCTTCTTT
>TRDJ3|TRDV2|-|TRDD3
CACDTYWGIQGSWDTRQMFF
TGTGCCTGTGACACCTACTGGGGGATACAAGGCTCCTGGGACACCCGACAGATGTTTTTC
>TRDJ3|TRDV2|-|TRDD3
CACDIAWGIRGSWDTRQMFF
TGTGCCTGTGACATCGCCTGGGGGATACGGGGCTCCTGGGACACCCGACAGATGTTTTTC
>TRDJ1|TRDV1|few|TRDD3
CALGELGASPRYLLGDYTDKLIF
TGTGCTCTTGGGGAACTAGGCGCGTCCCCAAGGTATTTACTGGGGGATTACACCGATAAACTCATCTTT
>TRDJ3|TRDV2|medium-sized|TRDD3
CACDTGGPFSWDTRQMFF
TGTGCCTGTGACACTGGGGGACCATTTTCCTGGGACACCCGACAGATGTTTTTC
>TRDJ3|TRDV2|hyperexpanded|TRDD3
CACDTWGSSWDTRQMFF
TGTGCCTGTGACACCTGGGGGAGCTCCTGGGACACCCGACAGATGTTTTTC
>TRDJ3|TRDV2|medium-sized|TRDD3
CACDSLLGDTTWDTRQMFF
TGTGCCTGTGACTCCCTACTGGGGGATACGACCTGGGACACCCGACAGATGTTTTTC
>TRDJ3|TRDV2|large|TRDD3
CACDYWGSSWDTRQMFF
TGTGCCTGTGACTACTGGGGGAGCTCCTGGGACACCCGACAGATGTTTTTC
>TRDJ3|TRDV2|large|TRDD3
CACDTGGYSWDTRQMFF
TGTGCCTGTGATACTGGGGGATACTCCTGGGACACCCGACAGATGTTTTTC
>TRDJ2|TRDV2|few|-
CACGTAGTGGYILTAQLFF
TGTGCCTGTGGCACCGCGGGGACTGGAGGCTATATTTTGACAGCACAACTCTTCTTT
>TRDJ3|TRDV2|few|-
CACDTWGSEISWDTRQMFF
TGTGCCTGTGACACCTGGGGATCCGAGATCTCCTGGGACACCCGACAGATGTTTTTC
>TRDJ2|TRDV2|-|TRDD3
CACGLLGGTPLTAQLFF
TGTGCCTGTGGTTTACTGGGGGGCACGCCTTTGACAGCACAACTCTTCTTT
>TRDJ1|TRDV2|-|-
CACDTVGYKTDKLIF
TGTGCCTGTGACACCGTGGGATATAAGACCGATAAACTCATCTTT
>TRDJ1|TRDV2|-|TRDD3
CACDSLGAYTDNLIF
TGTGCCTGTGACTCACTGGGGGCGTACACCGATAACCTCATCTTT
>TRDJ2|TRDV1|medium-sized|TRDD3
CALGELSHLYWGIRVSLTAQLFF
TGTGCTCTTGGGGAACTTTCCCACCTGTACTGGGGGATACGCGTATCGTTGACAGCACAACTCTTCTTT
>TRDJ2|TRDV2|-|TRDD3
CACDTWGITAQLFF
TGTGCCTGTGACACCTGGGGGATAACGGCGCAACTCTTCTTT
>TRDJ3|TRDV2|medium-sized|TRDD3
CACDTITGGYGSSWDTRQMFF
TGTGCCTGTGACACCATTACTGGGGGATACGGGAGCTCCTGGGACACCCGACAGATGTTTTTC
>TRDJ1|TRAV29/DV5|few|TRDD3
CAASGPFGGYTDKLIF
TGTGCAGCAAGCGGACCCTTTGGGGGATACACCGATAAACTCATCTTT